This T cell receptor (beta chain) was recovered during a study of cytomegalovirus exposure and HLA in healthy donors (dated by TCRdb to the late 2010s). For the wider study: An earlier analysis of more than 550 of the donors reported approximately 260 Gb of sequence data and some 110 million unique TCR beta sequences obtained from roughly 170 million T cells. Among the roughly 430 genotyped donors, around 81% belonged to the genetic ancestry cluster associated with self-reported Caucasian donors. The T cell repertoires of around 670 subjects were profiled by immunosequencing and related to cytomegalovirus serostatus. Across roughly 420 genotyped donors of the cohort, an average of about 200,000 unique TCR beta nucleotide sequences per donor were sequenced, and 15% to 20% of those sequences were non-productive. HLA typing covered class I and class II loci at four-digit resolution. High-throughput TCR immunosequencing, statistical association of individual TCRs with disease status, and machine learning were combined to predict cytomegalovirus infection status. Several DR-DQ haplotypes were handled as single units for association and clustering because linkage in the cohort was strong. Along with the approximately 700-subject first cohort, a separate validation cohort of 120 different subjects was used. The study was designed to test whether signatures of past pathogen exposure could be identified by cataloging public T cell receptors. Genome-wide SNP genotypes for about 65% of the 666 donors were used in a later genetic analysis, which treated that subset as a discovery cohort. The number of donors typed differed by locus, with roughly 629-640 for A, B, C, DRB1 and DQB1, 522 for DQA1, approximately 580 for DPA1, and around 450 for DPB1. All discovery cohort repertoires had been generated on a single sequencing platform. Approximately 310 gigabases of sequencing data and approximately 85 million unique TCR sequences were included in an early release covering 550 to 800 HLA-typed donors. Rather than using new phenotypic data, the later analysis identified candidate immune exposures from TCR beta sequences and from how often those sequences occurred across donors. Donor age, sex, ethnicity and CMV serostatus were collected together with the repertoire data. An earlier analysis of fewer than 700 of the donors applied high-throughput TCR beta sequencing to assess whether each TCR beta V gene segment acted as functional or pseudogenic. To study patterns of TCR occurrence, a later analysis re-analyzed previously published TCR beta repertoires from under 750 donors and added high-resolution HLA genotyping. Summary of the overall study and its limitations: A few of the identified cytomegalovirus-associated TCR beta chains were confirmed in vitro to be specific for cytomegalovirus antigens. Correlated functional status among segregating V segments might reflect linkage disequilibrium, but an unknown experimental factor could not be ruled out. Compared with the roughly 710-donor mean, donors in an Asian-associated ancestry cluster had fewer N-insertions in productive TCRs, according to a later genetic analysis. Compared with equally common non-associated chains, HLA-associated TCR beta chains in a later analysis were more clonally expanded and had lower generation probabilities. In an earlier analysis of some 500 of the donors, most TCR beta V segments were observed in productive rearrangements about 87% or about 30% of the time, broadly matching IMGT annotations. The authors suggested that the approach could potentially be extended to other disease states and immunological phenotypes. In a later genetic analysis, a missense DCLRE1C variant was associated with V-gene and J-gene trimming of TCR beta chains, and the association was replicated in an independent cohort. The 87-base-pair reads could not distinguish some IMGT-functional V segments, including TRBV6-2 and TRBV6-3, so those segments were excluded. In a later analysis, several top co-occurrence clusters were reported to appear linked to parvovirus B19, influenza, CMV and Epstein-Barr virus. In a later analysis, TCR association rates were found to vary across HLA loci, with the most associated TCRs seen for DRB1 alleles and the fewest for HLA-C alleles. In this cohort, only TCR beta chains were sequenced, and detectable features were limited by the absence of alpha or paired-chain data. CMV serostatus was the only immune exposure information available for the cohort. Cytomegalovirus status was reported to be diagnosed by the classifier with high specificity and sensitivity in both the original and validation cohorts. Because HLA typing was unavailable for some donors at each locus, only the typed subset was used in association tests. Because counts were too low, roughly 18 rarely observed V segments, including chromosome 9 orphons, were left out of the earlier analysis of approximately 580 of the donors. A further reported finding was that TCR beta sequences accurately predicted the HLA-A and HLA-B alleles for most subjects in the first cohort. Roughly uniform sequencing depth across donors was assumed in presence/absence analyses, although this assumption may not hold. When HLA alleles, especially DR and DQ, strongly co-occurred, TCR associations were difficult to assign to individual alleles. According to a later analysis, most CMV-associated TCR beta chains appeared to be HLA-restricted, and the HLA associations seemed to be driven largely by CMV exposure. Most TCR sequences were seen in very few donors, while some public TCRs were found in many individuals. A cluster of highly shared sequence variants was judged likely to be a technical artifact of the sequencing pipeline. A total of fewer than 200 TCR beta chains were listed by the study as associated with cytomegalovirus. At a false discovery rate of 0.05, a later analysis linked about 17,000 TCR beta sequences to specific HLA alleles.

The cohort consisted of 666 healthy bone marrow donors. At the time of sampling, every cohort member was nominally healthy, though immune exposures that went unrecorded were likely present. The donor tested CMV seropositive, placing the donor among the 289 seropositive members of the cohort. Every donor gave a peripheral blood sample, and the peripheral blood mononuclear cells from that sample were used for TCR beta sequencing. The Qiagen DNeasy Blood Extraction Kit was used to extract genomic DNA from the blood cell samples. Receptors were amplified or captured by the immunoSEQ multiplex PCR assay. A mixture of 60 forward primers for TCR Vbeta segments and 13 reverse primers for TCR Jbeta segments was used in the multiplex PCR. Amplification of the CDR3 region of rearranged TCR beta genes was performed with a multiplex PCR assay on genomic DNA. The amplified TCR beta libraries were sequenced on the Illumina HiSeq System as 87-base-pair reads. The study's processing was this. A later analysis counted 75 million to 100 million unique TCR beta chains across the 690 or so repertoires, and some 12 million of these chains were shared by at least two donors. Raw reads were error-corrected and collapsed into unique sequences by a nearest-neighbor algorithm in which closely related sequences were merged to remove PCR and sequencing errors. V, D and J gene segments were assigned by aligning CDR3 sequences to IMGT reference sequences. For a sequence to be retained, a match of at least six nucleotides was required to both a V gene segment and a J gene segment. Rearrangements were called productive when the CDR3 lacked stop codons and stayed in frame with V and J; all others were non-productive. Following IMGT convention, CDR3 was defined as the stretch from the second conserved V-encoded cysteine up to the conserved J-encoded phenylalanine. The earlier analysis of approximately 500 of the donors excluded sequences that lacked an unambiguous match to a single V gene segment. In an earlier analysis of more than 500 of the donors, a V segment was called functional when productive rearrangements were above 56.7%, and segregating when the standard deviation between donors exceeded 5%. To diagnose cytomegalovirus status from the catalog of TCR beta chain sequences, a statistical classification framework was built. In a later analysis, V and J genes were assigned by comparing TCR nucleotide sequences against IMGT/GENE-DB human TR gene sequences. Using the TCRdist pipeline, a later analysis assigned CDR3 sequences along with most-parsimonious VDJ recombination scenarios. A later analysis defined each TCR beta chain by its CDR3 amino acid sequence plus V-gene family, and excluded reads lacking a unique V-gene family. A later analysis removed 592 highly shared, low-generation-probability nucleotide sequences to deal with suspected cross-contamination and a sequencing artifact. In a later analysis, a clonal expansion index was calculated for each public chain from normalized within-repertoire ranks of inferred template counts. Generation probabilities in a later analysis came from a VDJ recombination model fitted to out-of-frame rearrangements, and those results were checked against IGoR. Hypergeometric tests were used in a later analysis to score TCR-TCR, TCR-HLA and TCR-CMV co-occurrence, with a repertoire-size bias correction applied to the TCR pairs. False discovery rates were estimated in a later analysis by permuting HLA or CMV assignments 20 times. In a later analysis, co-occurring TCRs were grouped using DBSCAN, with TCRdist sequence similarity added in when clustering inside HLA-allele-positive subsets. Repertoires with fewer than 30,000 or more than 120,000 public chains, plus five repertoires with anomalous nucleotide sharing, were excluded from co-occurrence clustering. This is the immuneACCESS table as TCRdb keeps it, with only in-frame sequences that have V and J called. A part of the clones is gone; compared with another copy, unresolved V genes explain less than half, and the rest is unexplained. V, J and clone size were drawn from that table, and D and trimming were deduced from the DNA. Here the sample has over 150,000 clones; under 80% occur a single time. The top ten constitute roughly 13% of the sample.

Taken from cysteine to phenylalanine, the CDR3 has 15 residues. Only the CDR3 portion is preserved as DNA: 45 bases, with reading frame beginning at the first base. V loses 4 bases at its end and J loses 1 base; junction bases beyond the gene matches: 2. The germline V gene (reference sequence) yields MNHEY for CDR1 and SMNVEV for CDR2. Concerning this clone: Its antigen is unknown. The input lacks base qualities; no much larger clone sits a single base away.

The sample consisted of PBMCs. The TCR comes from a woman aged 45-65 years in good health and CMV-seropositive. The rearrangement joined TRBV27 to TRBJ2-3; 10 central bases correspond to TRBD2. DNA sequence: TGTGCCAGCAGTTCCGGGACTAGCGGCACAGATACGCAGTATTTT. Its translation is CASSSGTSGTDTQYF.